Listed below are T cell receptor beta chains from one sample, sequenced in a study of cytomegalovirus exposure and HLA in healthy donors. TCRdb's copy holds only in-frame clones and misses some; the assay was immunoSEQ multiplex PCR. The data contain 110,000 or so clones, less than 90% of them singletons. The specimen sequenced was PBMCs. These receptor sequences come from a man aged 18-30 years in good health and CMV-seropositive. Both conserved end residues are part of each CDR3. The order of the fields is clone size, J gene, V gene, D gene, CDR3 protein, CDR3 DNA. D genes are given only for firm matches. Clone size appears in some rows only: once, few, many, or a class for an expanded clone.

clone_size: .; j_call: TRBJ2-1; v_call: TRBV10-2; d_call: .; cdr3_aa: CASSSGPYNEQFF; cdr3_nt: TGCGCCAGCAGTAGCGGGCCCTACAATGAGCAGTTCTTC
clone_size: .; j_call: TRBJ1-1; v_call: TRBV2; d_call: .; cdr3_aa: CASSPGLGNTEAFF; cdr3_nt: TGTGCCAGCAGTCCAGGGTTAGGGAACACTGAAGCTTTCTTT
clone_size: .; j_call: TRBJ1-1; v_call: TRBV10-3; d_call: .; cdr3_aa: CAIGSQGNTEAFF; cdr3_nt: TGTGCCATCGGATCACAGGGGAACACTGAAGCTTTCTTT
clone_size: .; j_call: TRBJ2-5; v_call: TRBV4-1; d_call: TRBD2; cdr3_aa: CASSQEGTSGGRWETQYF; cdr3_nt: TGCGCCAGCAGCCAAGAGGGTACTAGCGGGGGAAGATGGGAGACCCAGTACTTC
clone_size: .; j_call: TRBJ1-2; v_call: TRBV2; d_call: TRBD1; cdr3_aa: CARTSGQADYGYTF; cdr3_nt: TGTGCCAGAACCTCCGGACAGGCTGACTATGGCTACACCTTC
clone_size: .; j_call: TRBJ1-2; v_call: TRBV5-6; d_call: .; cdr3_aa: CASSLEAGMLTF; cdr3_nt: TGTGCCAGCAGCTTGGAGGCAGGGATGTTGACCTTC
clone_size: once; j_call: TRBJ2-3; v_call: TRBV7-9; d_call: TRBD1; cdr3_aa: CASSLRGLSTDTQYF; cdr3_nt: TGTGCCAGCAGCTTAAGGGGGCTCAGCACAGATACGCAGTATTTT
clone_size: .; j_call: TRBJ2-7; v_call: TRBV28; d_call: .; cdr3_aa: CAATGPSSYEQYF; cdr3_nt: TGTGCCGCAACAGGGCCGAGCTCCTACGAGCAGTACTTC
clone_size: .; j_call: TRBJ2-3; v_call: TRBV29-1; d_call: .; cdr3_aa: CSVDLGWGRGSSTDTQYF; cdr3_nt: TGCAGCGTTGATTTGGGGTGGGGCAGGGGATCTAGCACAGATACGCAGTATTTT
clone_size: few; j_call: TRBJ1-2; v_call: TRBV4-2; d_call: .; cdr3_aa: CASSQEREGVRGYTF; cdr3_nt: TGTGCCAGCAGCCAAGAACGGGAAGGAGTTCGGGGCTACACCTTC
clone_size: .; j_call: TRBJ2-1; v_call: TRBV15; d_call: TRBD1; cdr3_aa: CATSARDRRYNEQFF; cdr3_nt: TGTGCCACCAGCGCCCGGGACAGGCGATACAATGAGCAGTTCTTC
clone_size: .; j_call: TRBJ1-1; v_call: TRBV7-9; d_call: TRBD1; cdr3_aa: CAAGRRGQGNTEAFF; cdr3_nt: TGTGCTGCAGGGAGAAGGGGACAGGGGAACACTGAAGCTTTCTTT
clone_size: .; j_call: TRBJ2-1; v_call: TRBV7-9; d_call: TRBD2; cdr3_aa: CASSLAGRAYNEQFF; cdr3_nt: TGTGCCAGCAGTTTGGCGGGGAGGGCCTACAATGAGCAGTTCTTC
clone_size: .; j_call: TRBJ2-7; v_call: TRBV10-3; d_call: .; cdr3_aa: CAIGGAGAYEQYF; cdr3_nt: TGTGCCATCGGGGGGGCAGGGGCGTACGAGCAGTACTTC
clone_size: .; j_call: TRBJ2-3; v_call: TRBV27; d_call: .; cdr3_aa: CASSSDPGYGTDTQYF; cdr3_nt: TGTGCCAGCAGTTCCGACCCAGGTTACGGCACAGATACGCAGTATTTT
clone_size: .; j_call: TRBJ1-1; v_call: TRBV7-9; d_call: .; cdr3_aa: CAIETVLNTEAFF; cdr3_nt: TGTGCCATAGAAACGGTGTTGAACACTGAAGCTTTCTTT
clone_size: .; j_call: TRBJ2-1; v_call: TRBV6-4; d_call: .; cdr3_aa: CASSDSPGSANEQFF; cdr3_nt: TGTGCCAGCAGTGACTCACCGGGGTCAGCGAATGAGCAGTTCTTC